The clone carrying this TCR beta chain was recorded at least ten times. Its target is unknown. The data are from a study of CD8 T cells in ankylosing spondylitis. The length of the CDR3 is 15 residues. V was clipped by 3 bases and J by 3 bases; unmatched bases: 7. Germline V lookup: CDR1 SGDLS, CDR2 YYNGEE. TCRdb processed the 5' RACE reads anew with MiXCR; each CDR3 protein has one entry. The sample contains roughly 39,000 distinct CDR3 sequences, less than 3.5% of which appear only once. Study-wide findings and caveats: Disease-linked clones were found to be CD8+ and relatively rare in peripheral blood. Earlier authors reported some of these motif variants in reactive arthritis synovial fluid and blood. Reports say disease-linked clones showed up significantly more in matched ankylosing spondylitis synovial fluid.

The chain joins TRBV9 to TRBJ2-7, with 9 nucleotides matching TRBD1. This sequence was found in a male donor with ankylosing spondylitis or in good health (not recorded which). Input material: blood, either unsorted or a sorted T cell fraction (not recorded which). CDR3 amino acids: CASSEGQGIGYEQYF. For the CDR3, the DNA is TGTGCCAGCAGCGAGGGACAGGGAATTGGCTACGAGCAGTACTTC.